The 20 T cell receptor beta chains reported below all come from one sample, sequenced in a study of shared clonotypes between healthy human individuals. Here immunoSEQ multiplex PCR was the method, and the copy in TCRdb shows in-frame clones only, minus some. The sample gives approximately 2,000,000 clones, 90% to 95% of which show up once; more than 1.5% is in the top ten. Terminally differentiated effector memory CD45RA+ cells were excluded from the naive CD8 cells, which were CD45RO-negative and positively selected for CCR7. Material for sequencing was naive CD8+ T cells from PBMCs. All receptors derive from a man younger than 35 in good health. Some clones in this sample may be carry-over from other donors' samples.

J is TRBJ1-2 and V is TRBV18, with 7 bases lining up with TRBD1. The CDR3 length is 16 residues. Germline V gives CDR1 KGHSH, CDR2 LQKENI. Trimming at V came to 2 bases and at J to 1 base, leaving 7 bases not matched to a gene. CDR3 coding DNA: TGTGCCAGCTCACCAAGGGACAGAACGGATAACTATGGCTACACCTTC. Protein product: CASSPRDRTDNYGYTF.

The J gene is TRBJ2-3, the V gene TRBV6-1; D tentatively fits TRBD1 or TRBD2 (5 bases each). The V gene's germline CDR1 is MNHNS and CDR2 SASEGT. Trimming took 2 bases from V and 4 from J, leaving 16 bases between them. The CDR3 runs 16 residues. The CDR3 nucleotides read TGTGCCAGCAGTGAATCTCCATGGAGAGGGGCAGATACGCAGTATTTT. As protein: CASSESPWRGADTQYF.

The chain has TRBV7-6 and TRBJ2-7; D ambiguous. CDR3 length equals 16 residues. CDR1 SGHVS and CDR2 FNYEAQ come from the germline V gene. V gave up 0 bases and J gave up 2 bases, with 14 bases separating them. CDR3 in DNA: TGTGCCAGCAGCTTAGCCCACCCCCCCAGAACCTACGAGCAGTACTTC. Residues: CASSLAHPPRTYEQYF.

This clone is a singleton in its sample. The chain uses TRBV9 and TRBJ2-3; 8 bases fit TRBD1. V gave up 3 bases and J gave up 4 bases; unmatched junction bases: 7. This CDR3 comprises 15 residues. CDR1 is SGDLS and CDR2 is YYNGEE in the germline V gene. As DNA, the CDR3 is TGTGCCAGCAGCGCTGGACAGGGTGGGTCAGATACGCAGTATTTT. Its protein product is CASSAGQGGSDTQYF. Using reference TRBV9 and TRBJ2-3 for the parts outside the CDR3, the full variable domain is DSGVTQTPKHLITATGQRVTLRCSPRSGDLSVYWYQQSLDQGLQFLIQYYNGEERAKGNILERFSAQQFPDLHSELNLSSLELGDSALYFCASSAGQGGSDTQYFGPGTRLTVL.

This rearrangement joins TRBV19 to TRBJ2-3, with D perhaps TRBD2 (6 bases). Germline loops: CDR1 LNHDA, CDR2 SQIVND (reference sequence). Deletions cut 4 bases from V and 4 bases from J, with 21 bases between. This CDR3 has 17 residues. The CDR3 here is CASSTTPWRERPDTQYF. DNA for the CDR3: TGTGCCAGTAGTACCACCCCCTGGCGGGAACGGCCAGATACGCAGTATTTT.

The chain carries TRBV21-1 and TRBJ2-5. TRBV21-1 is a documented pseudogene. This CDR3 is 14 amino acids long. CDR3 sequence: CASSNMGLAETQYF. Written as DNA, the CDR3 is TGTGCCAGCAGCAATATGGGGTTAGCAGAGACCCAGTACTTC.

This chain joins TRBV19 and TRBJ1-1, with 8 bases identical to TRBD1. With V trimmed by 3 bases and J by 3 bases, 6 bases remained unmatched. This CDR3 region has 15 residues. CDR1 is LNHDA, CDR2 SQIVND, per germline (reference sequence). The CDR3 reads CASSMERDRYTEAFF. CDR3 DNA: TGTGCCAGTAGTATGGAAAGGGACAGGTACACTGAAGCTTTCTTT.

CDR3: CAISETNRGGTDQPQHF. CDR3 DNA sequence: TGTGCCATCAGTGAGACGAACAGGGGAGGGACCGATCAGCCCCAGCATTTT. V usage is TRBV10-3 and J usage is TRBJ1-5, with TRBD1 identical over 7 bases. The V and J ends lost 2 bases and 5 bases, in that order; junction bases with no gene match: 12. The CDR3 totals 17 residues. Germline loops: CDR1 ENHRY, CDR2 SYGVKD.

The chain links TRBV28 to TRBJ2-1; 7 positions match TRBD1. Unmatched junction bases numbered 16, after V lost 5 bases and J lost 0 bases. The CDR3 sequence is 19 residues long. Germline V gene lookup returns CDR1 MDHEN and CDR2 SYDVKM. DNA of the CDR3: TGTGCCAGCAGTCCGACAGGGTCATTGGGGCCAAGCTCCTACAATGAGCAGTTCTTC. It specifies CASSPTGSLGPSSYNEQFF.

CDR3 in amino acids: CASSQTGTYSSYEQYF. CDR3 bases: TGTGCCAGCAGCCAAACTGGGACTTACAGCTCCTACGAGCAGTACTTC. This chain connects TRBV14 to TRBJ2-7; D is perhaps TRBD2 (6 bases). V gave up 2 bases and J gave up 0 bases, with 14 bases separating them. Germline V gives CDR1 SGHDN, CDR2 FVKESK. CDR3 length: 16 amino acids.

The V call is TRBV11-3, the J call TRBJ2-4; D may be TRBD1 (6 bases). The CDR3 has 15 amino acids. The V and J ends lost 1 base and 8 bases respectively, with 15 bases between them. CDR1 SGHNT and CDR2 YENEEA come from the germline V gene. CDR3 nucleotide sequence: TGTGCCAGCAGCTTAGTTGGACAGCCCGGGGACATTCAGTACTTC. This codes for CASSLVGQPGDIQYF.

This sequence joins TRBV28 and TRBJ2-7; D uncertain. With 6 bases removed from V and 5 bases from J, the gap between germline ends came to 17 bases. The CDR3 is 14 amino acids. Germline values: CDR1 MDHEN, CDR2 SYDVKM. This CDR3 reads CASSPTQRVDEQYF. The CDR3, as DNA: TGTGCCAGCAGCCCGACCCAAAGGGTTGACGAGCAGTACTTC.

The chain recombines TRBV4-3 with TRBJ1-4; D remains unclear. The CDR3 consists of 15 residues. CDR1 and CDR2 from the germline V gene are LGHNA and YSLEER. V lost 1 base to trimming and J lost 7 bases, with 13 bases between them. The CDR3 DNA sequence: TGCGCCAGCAGCCAAGGTAGCAGTGGTCGTGAAAAACTGTTTTTT. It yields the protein CASSQGSSGREKLFF.

In nucleotides, the CDR3 is TGCGCCAGCAGCCAACCGGCCCAAGGGCTCCTCGAGCAGTACTTC. Encoded protein: CASSQPAQGLLEQYF. The chain couples TRBV4-1 to TRBJ2-7; unclear D gene. CDR3 size: 15 residues. Trimming stripped 2 bases from V and 6 bases from J, with 17 bases between. Germline CDR1 reads MGHRA; CDR2 reads YSYEKL.

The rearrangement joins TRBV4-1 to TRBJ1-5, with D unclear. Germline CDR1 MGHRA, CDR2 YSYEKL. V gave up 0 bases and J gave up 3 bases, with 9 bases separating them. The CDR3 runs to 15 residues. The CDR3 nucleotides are TGCGCCAGCAGCCAAGATTGGGCAGTCAATCAGCCCCAGCATTTT. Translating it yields CASSQDWAVNQPQHF.

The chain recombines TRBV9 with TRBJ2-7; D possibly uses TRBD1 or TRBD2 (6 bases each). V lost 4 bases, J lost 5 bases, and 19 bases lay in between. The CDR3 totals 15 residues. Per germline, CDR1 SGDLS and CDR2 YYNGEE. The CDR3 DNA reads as TGTGCCAGCAGCCTCGCGGGACACTGGTCGGACGAGCAGTACTTC. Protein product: CASSLAGHWSDEQYF.

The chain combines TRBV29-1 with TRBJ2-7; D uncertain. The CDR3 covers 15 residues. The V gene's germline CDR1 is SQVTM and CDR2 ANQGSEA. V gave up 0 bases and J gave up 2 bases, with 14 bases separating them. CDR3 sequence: CSVEDRFGVTYEQYF. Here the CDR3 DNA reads TGCAGCGTTGAAGATCGTTTTGGGGTTACCTACGAGCAGTACTTC.

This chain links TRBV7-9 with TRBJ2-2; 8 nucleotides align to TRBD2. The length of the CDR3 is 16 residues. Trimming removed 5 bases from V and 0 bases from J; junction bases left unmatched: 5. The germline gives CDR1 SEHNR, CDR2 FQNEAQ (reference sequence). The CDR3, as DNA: TGTGCCAGCAGCCCTAGCGGGTGGGCGAACACCGGGGAGCTGTTTTTT. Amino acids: CASSPSGWANTGELFF. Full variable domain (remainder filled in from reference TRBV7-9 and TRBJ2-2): DTGVSQNPRHKITKRGQNVTFRCDPISEHNRLYWYRQTLGQGPEFLTYFQNEAQLEKSRLLSDRFSAERPKGSFSTLEIQRTEQGDSAMYLCASSPSGWANTGELFFGEGSRLTVL.

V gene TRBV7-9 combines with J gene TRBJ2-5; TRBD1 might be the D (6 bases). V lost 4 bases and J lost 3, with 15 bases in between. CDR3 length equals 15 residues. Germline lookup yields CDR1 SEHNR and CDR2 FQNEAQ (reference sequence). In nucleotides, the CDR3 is TGTGCCAGCAGCTCCCGCCGAGGGGGAGAAGAGACCCAGTACTTC. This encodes CASSSRRGGEETQYF.

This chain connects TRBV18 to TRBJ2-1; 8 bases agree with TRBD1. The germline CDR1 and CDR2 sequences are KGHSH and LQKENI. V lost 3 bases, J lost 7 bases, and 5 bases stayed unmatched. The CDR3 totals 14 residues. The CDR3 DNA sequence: TGTGCCAGCTCACCGGACAGGGTTATGAATGAGCAGTTCTTC. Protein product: CASSPDRVMNEQFF. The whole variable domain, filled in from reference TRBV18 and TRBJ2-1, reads NAGVMQNPRHLVRRRGQEARLRCSPMKGHSHVYWYRQLPEEGLKFMVYLQKENIIDESGMPKERFSAEFPKEGPSILRIQQVVRGDSAAYFCASSPDRVMNEQFFGPGTRLTVL.